Listed here are 16 T cell receptor beta chains from one sample, sequenced in a study of blood T cells in healthy people across ages. A second PCR, run for about 7 to 11 cycles, used a sample-barcoded 5' primer plus a J-beta primer mix. TCRdb re-derived calls from the 5' RACE reads in MiXCR, one entry per CDR3 protein. Found here are roughly 800,000 distinct CDR3 sequences, 20% to 30% of them singletons; the top ten hold 9.4%. The same sample was also studied in work on T cells of mothers and their children.

The sequenced material came from blood. These receptors were taken from a boy younger than 18 in good health.

This clonotype was counted between two and nine times. Here the CDR3 DNA reads TGTGCCAGCAGCTTAGCGAGTACCGCATACAATGAGCAGTTCTTC. Protein product: CASSLASTAYNEQFF. The rearrangement uses TRBV7-2 and TRBJ2-5; D is ambiguous. The J call is doubtful: the DNA matches TRBJ2-1 better. CDR3 length equals 15 residues. CDR1 is SGHTA and CDR2 is FQGNSA in the germline V gene.

The V gene is TRBV11-2, the J gene TRBJ2-7; tentatively, D is TRBD1 (6 bases). V was cut by 3 bases and J by 0 bases, with 15 bases left in between. Germline V gene lookup returns CDR1 SGHAT and CDR2 FQNNGV. The CDR3 spans 16 residues. The CDR3: CASSFGPDRPSYEQYF. The CDR3 DNA is TGTGCCAGCAGCTTCGGGCCGGACAGACCCTCCTACGAGCAGTACTTC.

This sequence joins TRBV7-2 and TRBJ1-2; perhaps TRBD1 as D (5 bases). The germline V gene has CDR1 SGHTA and CDR2 FQGNSA. The ends were cut back, 4 bases at V and 0 bases at J, with 15 bases in the middle. CDR3 length equals 16 residues. The CDR3 region is CASSYGGDLANYGYTF. The CDR3 nucleotides are TGTGCCAGCAGCTACGGGGGGGATTTAGCTAACTATGGCTACACCTTC. The variable domain in full, completed from reference TRBV7-2 and TRBJ1-2, reads GAGVSQSPSNKVTEKGKDVELRCDPISGHTALYWYRQSLGQGLEFLIYFQGNSAPDKSGLPSDRFSAERTGGSVSTLTIQRTQQEDSAVYLCASSYGGDLANYGYTFGSGTRLTVV.

The gene calls are TRBV6-5 and TRBJ2-1; D is perhaps TRBD2 (7 bases). This CDR3 contains 15 residues. CDR1 is MNHEY and CDR2 is SVGAGI in the germline V gene. V was pared by 8 bases and J by 5 bases, with 19 bases between. The CDR3 loop reads CASPEGGTGNNEQFF. As DNA, the CDR3 is TGTGCCAGCCCCGAGGGGGGGACTGGAAACAATGAGCAGTTCTTC.

This clonotype was counted only a few times. The gene calls are TRBV10-3 and TRBJ2-5, with a tentative D call TRBD1 (5 bases). Trimming cost V 10 bases and J 2 bases, with 20 bases left between them. Germline V CDR1 and CDR2: ENHRY, SYGVKD. The CDR3 is 15 residues long. Here the CDR3 reads CATRPRGAGQETQYF. CDR3 sequence (DNA): TGTGCCACCAGACCCCGTGGGGCTGGTCAAGAGACCCAGTACTTC.

The rearrangement joins TRBV12-3 or TRBV12-4 to TRBJ1-4; D perhaps matches TRBD1 (5 bases). This CDR3 region has 15 residues. The V gene lost 7 bases and the J gene lost 7 bases, with 19 bases spanning the gap. In nucleotides, the CDR3 is TGTGCCAGCACCGCGTCGGGACGGGAGTTTGAAAAACTGTTTTTT. It yields the protein CASTASGREFEKLFF.

CDR3 in amino acids: CASSFMFNQGNEQFF. CDR3 DNA sequence: TGTGCCAGCAGCTTTATGTTTAATCAGGGCAATGAGCAGTTCTTC. This chain joins TRBV13 and TRBJ2-1; possibly TRBD1 for D (5 bases). The ends were cut back, 3 bases at V and 6 bases at J, with 15 bases in the middle. Germline CDR1 reads PRHDT; CDR2 reads FYEKMQ (reference sequence). The CDR3 has 15 residues. Combining the CDR3 with reference TRBV13 and TRBJ2-1 gives the whole variable domain AAGVIQSPRHLIKEKRETATLKCYPIPRHDTVYWYQQGPGQDPQFLISFYEKMQSDKGSIPDRFSAQQFSDYHSELNMSSLELGDSALYFCASSFMFNQGNEQFFGPGTRLTVL.

The rearrangement joins TRBV11-2 to TRBJ2-7, with 11 bases fitting TRBD1. V dropped 6 bases and J dropped 9; count of bases not matched to a gene: 10. This CDR3 contains 14 residues. Germline V lookup: CDR1 SGHAT, CDR2 FQNNGV. The CDR3 loop is CASSSGTGGWVQYF. In nucleotides, the CDR3 is TGTGCCAGCAGTTCCGGGACAGGGGGGTGGGTGCAGTACTTC.

This clonotype was counted only a few times. This chain links TRBV3-1 with TRBJ2-3, with TRBD2 matching over 8 bases. The CDR3 covers 17 residues. After removal of 0 bases from V and 0 bases from J, the junction contained 5 bases not matched to a gene. The germline V gene encodes CDR1 LGHDT and CDR2 YNNKEL (reference sequence). In DNA form, the CDR3 reads TGTGCCAGCAGCCAAGAAGCACTAGCGGTTAGCACAGATACGCAGTATTTT. Protein sequence: CASSQEALAVSTDTQYF.

This clonotype has a handful of counts. The DNA for the CDR3 is TGTGCCAGCAGTTGGGGAAGTGAAGAGACCCAGTACTTC. This gives the protein CASSWGSEETQYF. The V call is TRBV6-5, the J call TRBJ2-5; D remains ambiguous. V gave up 4 bases and J gave up 3 bases, with 9 bases separating them. From germline, CDR1 is MNHEY and CDR2 SVGAGI. This CDR3 has 13 amino acids.

The chain couples TRBV6-5 to TRBJ2-2, with TRBD1 identical over 11 bases. The ends lost 3 bases at V and 6 bases at J; junction bases unmatched: 3. Germline V lookup: CDR1 MNHEY, CDR2 SVGAGI. This CDR3 has 15 amino acids. CDR3 sequence (DNA): TGTGCCAGCAGTTATTGGACAGGGGGCCCCGGGGAGCTGTTTTTT. Its protein is CASSYWTGGPGELFF.

The chain carries TRBV29-1 and TRBJ1-2, with a possible D match to TRBD1 (6 bases). Trimming pared 3 bases from V and 6 bases from J, leaving 17 bases between. The CDR3 is 14 residues long. Germline V gene lookup returns CDR1 SQVTM and CDR2 ANQGSEA. The DNA for the CDR3 is TGCAGCGTTGATGGCCAGGGGTACTCCCATGGCTACACCTTC. Protein sequence: CSVDGQGYSHGYTF.

V is TRBV25-1 and J is TRBJ1-1; 10 bases agree with TRBD1. Germline loops: CDR1 MGHDK, CDR2 SYGVNS. Trimming cost V 4 bases and J 2 bases; bases outside gene matches: 4. The CDR3 consists of 15 residues. The CDR3 reads CASSGQGATNTEAFF. The CDR3 DNA reads as TGTGCCAGCAGTGGACAGGGGGCGACAAACACTGAAGCTTTCTTT.

This chain's CDR3 is CASSAPTSGSGANVLTF. As DNA, the CDR3 is TGTGCCAGCAGCGCTCCTACCTCGGGGTCGGGGGCCAACGTCCTGACTTTC. This chain connects TRBV9 to TRBJ2-6; TRBD2 might be the D (5 bases). Germline CDR1 and CDR2: SGDLS and YYNGEE. This CDR3 is 17 amino acids long. Trimming took off 3 bases at V and 4 bases at J, with 17 bases between the two ends.

The CDR3 reads CASSQEPGLAVVEQYF. The CDR3 coding sequence is TGCGCCAGCAGCCAAGAACCGGGACTAGCGGTCGTGGAGCAGTACTTC. The rearrangement uses TRBV4-3 and TRBJ2-7; 11 bases map to TRBD2. V dropped 0 bases and J dropped 7; count of bases not matched to a gene: 8. The germline V gene has CDR1 LGHNA and CDR2 YSLEER. The CDR3 contains 16 residues.

This clonotype was observed a single time. V usage is TRBV12-3 or TRBV12-4 and J usage is TRBJ1-1; TRBD1 matches 7 bases. The V gene end was trimmed by 7 bases and the J gene end by 13 bases; junction bases not matched to a gene: 12. The CDR3 totals 12 residues. CDR3 nucleotides: TGTGCCAGCACCCTAAGACAGGGTTCTGGTTTCTTT. This encodes CASTLRQGSGFF.